The clone carrying this TCR beta chain was counted ten times or more. The V and J ends lost 4 bases and 3 bases, in that order; junction bases with no gene match: 7. Per germline, CDR1 LGHNA and CDR2 YSLEER. The CDR3 loop spans 17 amino acids. Time point meaning: patch test 2, 6 weeks after DPC sensitization. Treatment of the sample: therapeutic diphenylcyclopropenone sensitization with weekly scalp DPC. Blood collection happened ahead of applying each patch test. Whole blood that had not been fractionated was the source of extracted total RNA. Individual cDNA molecules (in the library) carried attached unique molecular identifiers. One entry per CDR3 protein, called by TCRdb with MiXCR from the RACE reads. The repertoire holds about 350,000 distinct CDR3 sequences, about 6% seen once, with about 5% in the top ten. This record belongs to a study of human T cells and chemical hapten exposure. The wider study: In the approximately 25-week study, patients were dosed weekly with diphenylcyclopropenone on the scalp throughout.

V and J are TRBV4-3 and TRBJ2-3; 13 nucleotides agree with TRBD2. The material was whole blood, obtained in connection with sensitization to the hapten diphenylcyclopropenone (DPC). The receptor was isolated from a young woman with alopecia areata. Some clones in this sample may be carry-over from other donors' samples. CDR3 loop: CASSRELAGGPTDTQYF. As DNA, the CDR3 is TGCGCCAGCAGCCGTGAACTAGCGGGGGGGCCAACAGATACGCAGTATTTT.